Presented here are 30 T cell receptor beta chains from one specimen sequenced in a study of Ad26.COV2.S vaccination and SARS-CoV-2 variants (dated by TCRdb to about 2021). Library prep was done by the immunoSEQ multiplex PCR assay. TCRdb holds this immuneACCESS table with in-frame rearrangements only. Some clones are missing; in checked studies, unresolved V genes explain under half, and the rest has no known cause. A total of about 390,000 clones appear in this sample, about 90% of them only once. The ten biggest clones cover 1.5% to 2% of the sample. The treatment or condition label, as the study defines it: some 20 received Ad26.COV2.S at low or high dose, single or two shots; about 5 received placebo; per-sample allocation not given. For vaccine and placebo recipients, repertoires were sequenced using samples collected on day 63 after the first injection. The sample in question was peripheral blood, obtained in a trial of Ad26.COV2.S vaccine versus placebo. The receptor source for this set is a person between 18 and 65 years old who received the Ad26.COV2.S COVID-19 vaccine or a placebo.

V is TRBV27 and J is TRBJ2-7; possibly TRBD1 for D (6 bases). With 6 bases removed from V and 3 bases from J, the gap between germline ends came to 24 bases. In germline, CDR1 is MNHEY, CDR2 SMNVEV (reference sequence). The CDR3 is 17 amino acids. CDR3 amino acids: CASRRTLATGRYYEQYF. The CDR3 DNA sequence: TGTGCCAGCAGGCGGACCCTGGCGACAGGACGCTACTACGAGCAGTACTTC.

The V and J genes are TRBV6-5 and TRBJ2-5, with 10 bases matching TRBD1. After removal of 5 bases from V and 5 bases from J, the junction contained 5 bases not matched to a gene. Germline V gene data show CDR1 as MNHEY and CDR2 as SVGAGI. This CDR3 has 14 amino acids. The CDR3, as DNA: TGTGCCAGCAGTCAGACAGGGGGCGGGGAGACCCAGTACTTC. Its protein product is CASSQTGGGETQYF.

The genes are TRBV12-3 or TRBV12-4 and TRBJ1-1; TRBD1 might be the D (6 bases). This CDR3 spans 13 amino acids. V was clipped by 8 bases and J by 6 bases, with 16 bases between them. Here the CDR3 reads CASGLAGGSEAFF. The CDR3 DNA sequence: TGTGCCAGCGGGCTGGCGGGGGGCTCTGAAGCTTTCTTT.

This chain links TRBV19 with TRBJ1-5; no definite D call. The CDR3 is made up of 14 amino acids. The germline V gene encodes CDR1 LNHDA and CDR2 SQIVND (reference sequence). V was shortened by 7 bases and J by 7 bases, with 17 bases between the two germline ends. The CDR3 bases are TGTGCCAGTAATTTTGTCGGGGATTGGCAGCCCCAGCATTTT. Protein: CASNFVGDWQPQHF. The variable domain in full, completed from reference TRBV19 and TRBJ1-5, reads DGGITQSPKYLFRKEGQNVTLSCEQNLNHDAMYWYRQDPGQGLRLIYYSQIVNDFQKGDIAEGYSVSREKKESFPLTVTSAQKNPTAFYLCASNFVGDWQPQHFGDGTRLSIL.

CDR3 nucleotide sequence: TGTGCCAGCAGAGCGGGAAGCGGCGGGCAGGGCAGGAACACTGAAGCTTTCTTT. Its protein product is CASRAGSGGQGRNTEAFF. This chain connects TRBV7-9 to TRBJ1-1, with D perhaps matching TRBD1 (5 bases). The V end lost 6 bases, the J end lost 1 base, and 24 bases lay between the germline ends. The CDR3 has 18 residues. The germline CDR1 and CDR2 sequences are SEHNR and FQNEAQ (reference sequence).

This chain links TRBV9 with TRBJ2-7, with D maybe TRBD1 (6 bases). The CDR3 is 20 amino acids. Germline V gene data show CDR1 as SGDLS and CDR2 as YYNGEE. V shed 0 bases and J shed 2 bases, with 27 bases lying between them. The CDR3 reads CASSVGRGVPTGQGTYEQYF. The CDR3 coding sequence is TGTGCCAGCAGCGTAGGGAGAGGAGTCCCCACGGGGCAGGGGACCTACGAGCAGTACTTC.

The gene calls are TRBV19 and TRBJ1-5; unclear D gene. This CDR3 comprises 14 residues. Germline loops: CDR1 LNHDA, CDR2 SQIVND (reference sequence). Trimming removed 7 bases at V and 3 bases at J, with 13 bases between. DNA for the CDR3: TGTGCCAGTAAACGACCGGCCGCCAATCAGCCCCAGCATTTT. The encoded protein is CASKRPAANQPQHF. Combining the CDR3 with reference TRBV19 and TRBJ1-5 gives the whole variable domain DGGITQSPKYLFRKEGQNVTLSCEQNLNHDAMYWYRQDPGQGLRLIYYSQIVNDFQKGDIAEGYSVSREKKESFPLTVTSAQKNPTAFYLCASKRPAANQPQHFGDGTRLSIL.

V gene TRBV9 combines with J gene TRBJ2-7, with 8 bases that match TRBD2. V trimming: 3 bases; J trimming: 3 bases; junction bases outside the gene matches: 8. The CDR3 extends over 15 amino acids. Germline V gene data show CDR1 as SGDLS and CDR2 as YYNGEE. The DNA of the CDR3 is TGTGCCAGCAGCGGAGGGGGGACTAGGAGCTACGAGCAGTACTTC. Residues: CASSGGGTRSYEQYF.

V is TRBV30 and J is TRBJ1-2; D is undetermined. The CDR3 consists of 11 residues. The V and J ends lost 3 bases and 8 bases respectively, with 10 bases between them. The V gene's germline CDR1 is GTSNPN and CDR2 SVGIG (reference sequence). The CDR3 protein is CAWRRQWGYTF. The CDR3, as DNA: TGTGCCTGGAGACGACAATGGGGCTACACCTTC.

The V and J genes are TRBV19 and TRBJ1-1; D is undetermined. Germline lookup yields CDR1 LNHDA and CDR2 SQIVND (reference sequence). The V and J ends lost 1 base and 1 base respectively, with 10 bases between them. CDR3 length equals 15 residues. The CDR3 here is CASSIGAQTNTEAFF. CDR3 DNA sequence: TGTGCCAGTAGTATAGGAGCACAGACGAACACTGAAGCTTTCTTT.

CDR3 region: CASTMGRGLSYEQYF. In nucleotides, the CDR3 is TGTGCCAGTACCATGGGGCGGGGGCTCTCCTACGAGCAGTACTTC. The V call is TRBV19, the J call TRBJ2-7, with D maybe TRBD2 (7 bases). The V end lost 7 bases, the J end lost 0 bases, and 16 bases lay between the germline ends. CDR1 is LNHDA and CDR2 is SQIVND in the germline V gene (reference sequence). This CDR3 has 15 residues.

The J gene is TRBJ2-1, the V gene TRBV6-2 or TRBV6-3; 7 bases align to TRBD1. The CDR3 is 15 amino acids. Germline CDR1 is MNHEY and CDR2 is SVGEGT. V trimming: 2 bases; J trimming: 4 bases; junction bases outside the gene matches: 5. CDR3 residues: CASSYTGTAYNEQFF. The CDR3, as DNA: TGTGCCAGCAGTTACACCGGGACAGCTTACAATGAGCAGTTCTTC.

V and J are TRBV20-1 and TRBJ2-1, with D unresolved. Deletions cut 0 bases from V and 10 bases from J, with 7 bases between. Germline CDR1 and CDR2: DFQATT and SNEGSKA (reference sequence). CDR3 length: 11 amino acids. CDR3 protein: CSARDQWEQFF. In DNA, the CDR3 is TGCAGTGCTAGAGACCAGTGGGAGCAGTTCTTC.

DNA for the CDR3: TGTGCCACACAGAGATATAGCAATCAGCCCCAGCATTTT. As protein: CATQRYSNQPQHF. The chain carries TRBV6-5 and TRBJ1-5; no reliable D call. Germline V lookup: CDR1 MNHEY, CDR2 SVGAGI. V lost 10 bases and J lost 0, with 10 bases in between. This CDR3 region has 13 residues.

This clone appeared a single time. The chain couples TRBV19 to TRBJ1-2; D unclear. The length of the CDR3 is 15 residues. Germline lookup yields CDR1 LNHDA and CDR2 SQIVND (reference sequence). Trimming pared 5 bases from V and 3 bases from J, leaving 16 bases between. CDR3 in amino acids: CASSSPGKADYGYTF. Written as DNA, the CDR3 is TGTGCCAGTAGTTCGCCGGGAAAGGCGGACTATGGCTACACCTTC. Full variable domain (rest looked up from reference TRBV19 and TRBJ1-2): DGGITQSPKYLFRKEGQNVTLSCEQNLNHDAMYWYRQDPGQGLRLIYYSQIVNDFQKGDIAEGYSVSREKKESFPLTVTSAQKNPTAFYLCASSSPGKADYGYTFGSGTRLTVV.

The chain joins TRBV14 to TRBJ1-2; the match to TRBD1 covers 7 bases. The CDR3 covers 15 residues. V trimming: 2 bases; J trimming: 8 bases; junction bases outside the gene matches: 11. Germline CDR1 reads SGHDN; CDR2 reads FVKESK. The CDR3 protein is CASSQSRQGRGGYTF. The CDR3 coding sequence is TGTGCCAGCAGCCAATCCCGACAGGGAAGGGGCGGCTACACCTTC.

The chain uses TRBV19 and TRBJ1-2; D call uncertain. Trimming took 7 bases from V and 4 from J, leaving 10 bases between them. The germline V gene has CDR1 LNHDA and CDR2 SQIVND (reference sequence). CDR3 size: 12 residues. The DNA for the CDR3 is TGTGCCAGTAAGACACCGCCCTATGGCTACACCTTC. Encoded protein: CASKTPPYGYTF.

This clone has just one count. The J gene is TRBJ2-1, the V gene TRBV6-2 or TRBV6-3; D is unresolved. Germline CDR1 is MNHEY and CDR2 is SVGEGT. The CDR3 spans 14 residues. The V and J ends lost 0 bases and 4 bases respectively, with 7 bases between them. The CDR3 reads CASSYSAGYNEQFF. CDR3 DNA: TGTGCCAGCAGTTACTCGGCTGGTTACAATGAGCAGTTCTTC.

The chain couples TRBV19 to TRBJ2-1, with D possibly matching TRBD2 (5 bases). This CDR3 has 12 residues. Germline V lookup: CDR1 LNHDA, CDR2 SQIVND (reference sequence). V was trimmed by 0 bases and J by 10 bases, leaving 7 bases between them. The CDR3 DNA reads TGTGCCAGTAGTATAGAACCGGGAGAGCAGTTCTTC. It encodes CASSIEPGEQFF. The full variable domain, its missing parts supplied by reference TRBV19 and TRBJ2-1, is DGGITQSPKYLFRKEGQNVTLSCEQNLNHDAMYWYRQDPGQGLRLIYYSQIVNDFQKGDIAEGYSVSREKKESFPLTVTSAQKNPTAFYLCASSIEPGEQFFGPGTRLTVL.

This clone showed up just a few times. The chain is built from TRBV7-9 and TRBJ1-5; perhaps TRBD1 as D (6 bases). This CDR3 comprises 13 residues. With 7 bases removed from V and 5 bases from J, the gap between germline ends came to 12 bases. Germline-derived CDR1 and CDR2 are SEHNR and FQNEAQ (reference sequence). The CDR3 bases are TGTGCCAGCACCAGGGGATGGGATCAGCCCCAGCATTTT. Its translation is CASTRGWDQPQHF.

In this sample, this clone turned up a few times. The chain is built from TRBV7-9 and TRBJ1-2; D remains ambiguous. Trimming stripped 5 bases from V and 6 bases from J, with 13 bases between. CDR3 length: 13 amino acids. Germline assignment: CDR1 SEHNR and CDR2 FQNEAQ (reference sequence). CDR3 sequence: CASSPSGLDGYTF. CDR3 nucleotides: TGTGCCAGCAGCCCGTCCGGACTCGATGGCTACACCTTC.

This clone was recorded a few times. CDR3: CASSRDLSGGYTF. The CDR3 DNA reads TGCGCCAGCAGTCGGGACCTTTCTGGAGGCTACACCTTC. V and J are TRBV10-1 and TRBJ1-2; tentative D call: TRBD1 (5 bases). The V and J ends lost 5 bases and 8 bases respectively, with 15 bases between them. Germline V gene data show CDR1 as WNHNN and CDR2 as SYGVQD (reference sequence). This CDR3 spans 13 amino acids.

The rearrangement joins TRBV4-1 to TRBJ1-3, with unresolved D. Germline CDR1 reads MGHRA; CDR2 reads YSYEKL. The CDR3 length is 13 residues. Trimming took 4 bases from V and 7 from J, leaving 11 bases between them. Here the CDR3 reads CASSPVYPNTIYF. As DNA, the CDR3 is TGCGCCAGCAGCCCCGTTTACCCCAACACCATATATTTT.

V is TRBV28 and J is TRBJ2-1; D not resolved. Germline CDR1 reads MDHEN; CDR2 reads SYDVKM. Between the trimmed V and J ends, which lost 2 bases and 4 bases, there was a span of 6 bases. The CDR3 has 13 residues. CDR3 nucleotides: TGTGCCAGCAGTTTAGTAGGTTACAATGAGCAGTTCTTC. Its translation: CASSLVGYNEQFF.

CDR3 in DNA: TGTGCCATCAGTGACCTGGACAGGGACCATGAAAAACTGTTTTTT. Its translation: CAISDLDRDHEKLFF. The chain couples TRBV10-3 to TRBJ1-4; 8 bases fit TRBD1. V dropped 3 bases and J dropped 6; count of bases not matched to a gene: 6. CDR3 length: 15 amino acids. In germline, CDR1 is ENHRY, CDR2 SYGVKD.

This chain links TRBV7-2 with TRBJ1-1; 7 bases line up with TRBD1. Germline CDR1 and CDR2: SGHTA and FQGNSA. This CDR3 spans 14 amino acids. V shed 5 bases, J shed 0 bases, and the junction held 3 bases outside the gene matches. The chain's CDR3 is CASSRQGMNTEAFF. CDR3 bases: TGTGCCAGCAGCAGACAGGGTATGAACACTGAAGCTTTCTTT.

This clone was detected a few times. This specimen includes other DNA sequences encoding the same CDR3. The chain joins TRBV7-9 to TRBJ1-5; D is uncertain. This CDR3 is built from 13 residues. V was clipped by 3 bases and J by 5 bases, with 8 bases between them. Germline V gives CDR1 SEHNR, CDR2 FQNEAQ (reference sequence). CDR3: CASSFVGDQPQHF. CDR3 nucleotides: TGTGCCAGCAGCTTTGTGGGTGATCAGCCCCAGCATTTT.

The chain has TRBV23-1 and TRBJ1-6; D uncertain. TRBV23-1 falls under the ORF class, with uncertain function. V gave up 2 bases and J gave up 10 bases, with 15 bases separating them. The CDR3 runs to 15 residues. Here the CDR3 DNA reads TGCGCCAGCAGTCAAGTCCCTCGGGTGGGGTCACCCCTCCACTTT. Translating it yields CASSQVPRVGSPLHF.

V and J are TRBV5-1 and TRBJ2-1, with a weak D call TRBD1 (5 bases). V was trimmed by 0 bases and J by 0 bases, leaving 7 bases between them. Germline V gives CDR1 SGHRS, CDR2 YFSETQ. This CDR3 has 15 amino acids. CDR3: CASSLGQPSYNEQFF. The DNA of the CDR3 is TGCGCCAGCAGCTTGGGACAGCCCTCCTACAATGAGCAGTTCTTC.

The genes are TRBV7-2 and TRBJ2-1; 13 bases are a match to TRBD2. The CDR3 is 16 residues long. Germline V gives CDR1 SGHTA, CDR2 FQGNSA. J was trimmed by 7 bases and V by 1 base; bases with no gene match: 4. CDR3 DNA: TGTGCCAGCAGCTTAGGGGGACTAGCGGGGATAAATGAGCAGTTCTTC. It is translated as CASSLGGLAGINEQFF.